This entry lists 30 T cell receptor beta chains sequenced from one sample in a study of T cell responses to AZD1222 COVID-19 vaccine. Some clones are missing from TCRdb's copy, which holds only in-frame ones; the method was immunoSEQ multiplex PCR. Found here are about 150,000 clones, nearly 95% of them singletons; the top ten hold about 2.5%. Source: peripheral blood, taken on day 0 of AZD1222 vaccination. These receptors were collected from an adult in good health.

Concerning this clone: The same CDR3 can be traced to other DNA sequences in this sample. V gene TRBV12-3 or TRBV12-4 combines with J gene TRBJ2-7; 8 bases are shared with TRBD1. The CDR3 covers 13 residues. V lost 6 bases to trimming and J lost 3 bases; unmatched junction nucleotides: 4. The CDR3 DNA reads TGTGCCAGCAGCCTAGGACAGGGCTACGAGCAGTACTTC. It encodes CASSLGQGYEQYF.

The chain has TRBV19 and TRBJ1-4; 7 bases match TRBD1. CDR1 and CDR2 (germline): LNHDA, SQIVND (reference sequence). With V trimmed by 4 bases and J by 7 bases, 15 bases remained unmatched. The CDR3 has 17 amino acids. The CDR3 loop is CASSKTGDSASPEKLFF. CDR3 nucleotides: TGTGCCAGTAGTAAAACAGGGGACTCAGCCTCCCCTGAAAAACTGTTTTTT.

The chain couples TRBV18 to TRBJ2-1, with 10 nucleotides matching TRBD2. CDR1 and CDR2 from the germline V gene are KGHSH and LQKENI. The CDR3 sequence is 16 residues long. The J segment lost 4 bases and the V segment lost 5 bases, leaving 8 bases of the junction unmatched. This chain's CDR3 is CASSAAGGTSYNEQFF. CDR3 sequence (DNA): TGTGCCAGCTCAGCAGCGGGAGGGACCTCTTACAATGAGCAGTTCTTC.

This rearrangement joins TRBV6-4 to TRBJ2-1; D perhaps matches TRBD2 (6 bases). In germline, CDR1 is MRHNA, CDR2 SNTAGT. The CDR3 runs to 15 residues. V lost 3 bases to trimming and J lost 5 bases, with 14 bases between them. CDR3 sequence: CASSESPEGNNEQFF. DNA of the CDR3: TGTGCCAGCAGTGAGTCGCCGGAGGGGAACAATGAGCAGTTCTTC.

This sequence joins TRBV2 and TRBJ1-2; possible D gene TRBD1, 5 bases. V was clipped by 6 bases and J by 3 bases, with 11 bases between them. In germline, CDR1 is SNHLY, CDR2 FYNNEI. CDR3 size: 13 residues. CDR3 DNA: TGTGCCAGCAGGGGTGGGGCTGACTATGGCTACACCTTC. Its translation is CASRGGADYGYTF.

V usage is TRBV7-2 and J usage is TRBJ1-2, with D perhaps matching TRBD1 (6 bases). CDR1 is SGHTA and CDR2 is FQGNSA in the germline V gene. V lost 6 bases and J lost 5, with 25 bases in between. This CDR3 has 17 amino acids. DNA for the CDR3: TGTGCCAGCAGTCATGGGGACATACGCAGCGGAACTTATGGCTACACCTTC. Its translation: CASSHGDIRSGTYGYTF.

This clone appeared a single time. The V gene is TRBV9, the J gene TRBJ2-5; 11 bases map to TRBD2. The J segment lost 5 bases and the V segment lost 4 bases, leaving 7 bases of the junction unmatched. CDR3 length: 15 residues. Germline V CDR1 and CDR2: SGDLS, YYNGEE. The CDR3 DNA is TGTGCCAGCAGCTCTGGACTAGCGGGTTACGAGACCCAGTACTTC. Protein: CASSSGLAGYETQYF.

The chain carries TRBV7-9 and TRBJ1-5, with 8 bases lining up with TRBD1. J gave up 5 bases and V 5 bases, and 8 bases lay outside the gene matches. Germline assignment: CDR1 SEHNR and CDR2 FQNEAQ (reference sequence). CDR3 size: 15 residues. DNA for the CDR3: TGTGCCAGCAGCCCGGGACAGGAGGAGTATCAGCCCCAGCATTTT. Protein sequence: CASSPGQEEYQPQHF. Together with reference TRBV7-9 and TRBJ1-5, the CDR3 gives the full variable domain: DTGVSQNPRHKITKRGQNVTFRCDPISEHNRLYWYRQTLGQGPEFLTYFQNEAQLEKSRLLSDRFSAERPKGSFSTLEIQRTEQGDSAMYLCASSPGQEEYQPQHFGDGTRLSIL.

CDR3: CASSPSTGGQETQYF. For the CDR3, the DNA is TGTGCCAGCTCACCATCGACAGGGGGACAAGAGACCCAGTACTTC. The chain uses TRBV18 and TRBJ2-5, with 9 bases identical to TRBD1. Germline lookup yields CDR1 KGHSH and CDR2 LQKENI. CDR3 size: 15 residues. Trimming removed 2 bases from V and 2 bases from J; junction bases left unmatched: 3. Full variable domain (missing parts from reference TRBV18 and TRBJ2-5): NAGVMQNPRHLVRRRGQEARLRCSPMKGHSHVYWYRQLPEEGLKFMVYLQKENIIDESGMPKERFSAEFPKEGPSILRIQQVVRGDSAAYFCASSPSTGGQETQYFGPGTRLLVL.

The CDR3 nucleotides read TGTGCCAGTGCCGGGACAGGGGGCCGTAATCAGCCCCAGCATTTT. Translating it yields CASAGTGGRNQPQHF. This rearrangement joins TRBV19 to TRBJ1-5; 12 bases fit TRBD1. The germline gives CDR1 LNHDA, CDR2 SQIVND (reference sequence). The CDR3 contains 15 residues. The V gene end was trimmed by 8 bases and the J gene end by 4 bases; junction bases not matched to a gene: 6.

This chain links TRBV5-4 with TRBJ1-2, with D possibly TRBD1 on 5 matching bases. V lost 0 bases and J 6 bases, leaving 12 bases between the germline ends. Germline V lookup: CDR1 SGHNT, CDR2 YYREEE (reference sequence). The CDR3 spans 14 residues. The CDR3 here is CASSLGVGEDGYTF. The CDR3 DNA reads TGTGCCAGCAGCTTGGGAGTAGGGGAGGATGGCTACACCTTC. Variable domain in full (rest from reference TRBV5-4 and TRBJ1-2): ETGVTQSPTHLIKTRGQQVTLRCSSQSGHNTVSWYQQALGQGPQFIFQYYREEENGRGNFPPRFSGLQFPNYSSELNVNALELDDSALYLCASSLGVGEDGYTFGSGTRLTVV.

This clone appeared a few times. This rearrangement joins TRBV18 to TRBJ1-6, with D possibly matching TRBD1 (6 bases). The CDR3 covers 16 residues. Germline assignment: CDR1 KGHSH and CDR2 LQKENI. V lost 3 bases, J lost 9 bases, and 18 bases lay in between. This CDR3 reads CASSPPRPRGGSPLHF. CDR3 in DNA: TGTGCCAGCTCACCGCCCAGGCCCAGGGGCGGTTCACCCCTCCACTTT. Filled out from reference TRBV18 and TRBJ1-6, the complete variable domain reads NAGVMQNPRHLVRRRGQEARLRCSPMKGHSHVYWYRQLPEEGLKFMVYLQKENIIDESGMPKERFSAEFPKEGPSILRIQQVVRGDSAAYFCASSPPRPRGGSPLHFGNGTRLTVT.

V usage is TRBV28 and J usage is TRBJ2-1; maybe TRBD1 (6 bases). The CDR3 is 14 amino acids. Germline assignment: CDR1 MDHEN and CDR2 SYDVKM. V lost 7 bases and J lost 4, with 14 bases in between. This CDR3 reads CASTTGIEYNEQFF. The DNA for the CDR3 is TGTGCCAGCACTACAGGGATCGAATACAATGAGCAGTTCTTC.

This clone appeared a single time. J is TRBJ1-4 and V is TRBV3-1 (or the pseudogene TRBV3-2); D remains unclear. The CDR3 loop spans 11 amino acids. V lost 1 base and J lost 8, with 2 bases in between. The germline V gene encodes CDR1 LGHDT and CDR2 YNNKEL (reference sequence). CDR3: CASSQVEKLFF. The CDR3, as DNA: TGTGCCAGCAGCCAAGTCGAAAAACTGTTTTTT.

V is TRBV5-1 and J is TRBJ2-6, with 7 nucleotides matching TRBD2. Germline V gene sequence: CDR1 SGHRS, CDR2 YFSETQ. Losses at the gene ends were 0 bases for V and 4 bases for J; bases not matched to a gene: 4. The CDR3 contains 16 residues. CDR3 nucleotides: TGCGCCAGCAGCTTGGCGGGGGGATCAGGGGCCAACGTCCTGACTTTC. Translated, it gives CASSLAGGSGANVLTF.

This clone has just one count. V is TRBV3-1 (or the pseudogene TRBV3-2) and J is TRBJ1-5; D unresolved. The germline gives CDR1 LGHDT, CDR2 YNNKEL (reference sequence). The ends were cut back, 0 bases at V and 6 bases at J, with 6 bases in the middle. The CDR3 runs to 13 residues. The CDR3 nucleotides read TGTGCCAGCAGCCAAGAGGAAAGTCAGCCCCAGCATTTT. Translating gives CASSQEESQPQHF.

The rearrangement joins TRBV10-3 to TRBJ1-3; D is perhaps TRBD1 (5 bases). The CDR3 runs 15 residues. V shed 2 bases and J shed 7 bases, with 15 bases lying between them. Germline loops: CDR1 ENHRY, CDR2 SYGVKD. The CDR3 DNA follows: TGTGCCATCAGTGAGATGGCAGGGAGGTTCAACACCATATATTTT. The encoded protein is CAISEMAGRFNTIYF.

This clone was observed a handful of times. The V gene is TRBV30, the J gene TRBJ1-6, with 7 bases that match TRBD1. There are 15 residues in the CDR3. V trimming: 3 bases; J trimming: 10 bases; junction bases outside the gene matches: 12. Germline loops: CDR1 GTSNPN, CDR2 SVGIG (reference sequence). The CDR3 spells CAWSLAGTAHSPLHF. CDR3 in DNA: TGTGCCTGGAGCCTTGCCGGGACAGCTCACTCACCCCTCCACTTT.

The gene calls are TRBV5-1 and TRBJ2-1; 9 bases map to TRBD2. Germline CDR1 reads SGHRS; CDR2 reads YFSETQ. This CDR3 is built from 16 residues. V shed 4 bases, J shed 6 bases, and the junction held 11 bases outside the gene matches. The CDR3 here is CASSLPLAGDRNEQFF. The CDR3 region has the DNA TGCGCCAGCAGCCTCCCCTTAGCGGGAGACCGCAATGAGCAGTTCTTC.

The chain joins TRBV7-2 to TRBJ2-7; TRBD2 matches 9 bases. With 5 bases clipped from V and 2 bases from J, the junction kept 7 bases outside the gene matches. Germline CDR1 and CDR2: SGHTA and FQGNSA. This CDR3 comprises 15 residues. Here the CDR3 DNA reads TGTGCCAGCAGCGTGACTAGCGGAACTCCCTACGAGCAGTACTTC. Residues: CASSVTSGTPYEQYF.

The chain recombines TRBV5-8 with TRBJ1-4, with 7 positions matching TRBD1. V shed 4 bases, J shed 6 bases, and the junction held 9 bases outside the gene matches. The germline gives CDR1 SGHTS, CDR2 YDEGEE. CDR3 size: 15 residues. The CDR3 region is CASSHGQGGDEKLFF. In nucleotides, the CDR3 is TGTGCCAGCAGCCACGGCCAGGGGGGCGATGAAAAACTGTTTTTT.

V is TRBV19 and J is TRBJ2-2, with 12 bases that match TRBD2. V shed 1 base, J shed 5 bases, and the junction held 8 bases outside the gene matches. The length of the CDR3 is 18 residues. Germline values: CDR1 LNHDA, CDR2 SQIVND (reference sequence). The CDR3 DNA reads TGTGCCAGTAGTATAGGTCTAGCGGGAGGGCGTCAAACCGGGGAGCTGTTTTTT. The encoded protein is CASSIGLAGGRQTGELFF.

The chain employs TRBV30 and TRBJ1-4, with 12 bases matching TRBD1. The CDR3 extends over 18 amino acids. The ends lost 1 base at V and 5 bases at J; junction bases unmatched: 11. Germline V gene data show CDR1 as GTSNPN and CDR2 as SVGIG (reference sequence). The CDR3 reads CAWSAFAGTGGLNEKLFF. CDR3 nucleotide sequence: TGTGCCTGGAGTGCCTTTGCCGGGACAGGGGGCCTAAATGAAAAACTGTTTTTT.

The chain joins TRBV4-3 to TRBJ2-3; 13 bases are a match to TRBD2. This CDR3 has 19 amino acids. After removal of 0 bases from V and 3 bases from J, the junction contained 9 bases not matched to a gene. CDR1 is LGHNA and CDR2 is YSLEER in the germline V gene. CDR3 sequence: CASSQDLSGLAGATDTQYF. The CDR3, as DNA: TGCGCCAGCAGCCAAGATCTGTCCGGACTAGCGGGGGCTACAGATACGCAGTATTTT.

This clone showed up just once. V and J are TRBV9 and TRBJ1-6, with D unclear. V lost 4 bases, J lost 0 bases, and 8 bases lay in between. The CDR3 spans 15 residues. CDR1 and CDR2 (germline): SGDLS, YYNGEE. The CDR3 DNA reads TGTGCCAGCAGCTCAAGTGTCTCCTATAATTCACCCCTCCACTTT. Residues: CASSSSVSYNSPLHF.

The chain employs TRBV5-8 and TRBJ2-7; 9 bases are shared with TRBD2. Germline CDR1 reads SGHTS; CDR2 reads YDEGEE. The CDR3 runs 14 residues. The V segment lost 9 bases and the J segment 2 bases; nucleotides outside the gene matches: 9. The CDR3 DNA reads TGTGCCATCTCAGTGGCGGGGGGGCCCTACGAGCAGTACTTC. This codes for CAISVAGGPYEQYF. Complete variable domain (other parts from reference TRBV5-8 and TRBJ2-7): EAGVTQSPTHLIKTRGQQATLRCSPISGHTSVYWYQQALGLGLQFLLWYDEGEERNRGNFPPRFSGRQFPNYSSELNVNALELEDSALYLCAISVAGGPYEQYFGPGTRLTVT.

The V and J genes are TRBV11-3 and TRBJ2-7; 7 bases line up with TRBD1. Trimming took 0 bases from V and 3 from J; bases not matched to a gene: 11. The length of the CDR3 is 17 residues. The V gene's germline CDR1 is SGHNT and CDR2 YENEEA. The CDR3 is CASSLDRWTGDGYEQYF. CDR3 in DNA: TGTGCCAGCAGCTTAGATAGGTGGACAGGCGACGGCTACGAGCAGTACTTC.

This clone was counted only a few times. CDR3 sequence (DNA): TGTGCCAGCAGTTCGTCAAAACTAGGTAACGAGCAGTACTTC. The encoded protein is CASSSSKLGNEQYF. The chain recombines TRBV27 with TRBJ2-7; TRBD2 might be the D (5 bases). Germline lookup yields CDR1 MNHEY and CDR2 SMNVEV (reference sequence). Trimming took off 4 bases at V and 5 bases at J, with 15 bases between the two ends. The CDR3 totals 14 residues.

This chain links TRBV6-2 or TRBV6-3 with TRBJ2-2; maybe TRBD2 (6 bases). V dropped 3 bases and J dropped 1 base, with 12 bases sitting between them. Germline lookup yields CDR1 MNHEY and CDR2 SVGEGT. This CDR3 is 16 amino acids long. The CDR3: CASSYEAGRNTGELFF. CDR3 DNA: TGTGCCAGCAGTTATGAAGCGGGCCGGAACACCGGGGAGCTGTTTTTT.

Points on this clone: Within the sample, other DNA sequences also encode this same CDR3. This rearrangement joins TRBV5-1 to TRBJ1-1; D is unresolved. V lost 2 bases to trimming and J lost 2 bases, with 7 bases between them. The CDR3 covers 13 residues. CDR1 SGHRS and CDR2 YFSETQ come from the germline V gene. CDR3 in amino acids: CASSFGRNTEAFF. The CDR3 nucleotides read TGCGCCAGCAGCTTTGGACGAAACACTGAAGCTTTCTTT. Together with reference TRBV5-1 and TRBJ1-1, the CDR3 gives the full variable domain: KAGVTQTPRYLIKTRGQQVTLSCSPISGHRSVSWYQQTPGQGLQFLFEYFSETQRNKGNFPGRFSGRQFSNSRSEMNVSTLELGDSALYLCASSFGRNTEAFFGQGTRLTVV.